This T cell receptor beta chain emerged from a study of CD8 T cells in ankylosing spondylitis. Findings and limits, study-wide: Certain motif variants had earlier appeared in reactive arthritis synovial fluid and blood. According to the report, clones linked to the disease were significantly enriched in matched synovial fluid samples taken from ankylosing spondylitis patients. Within ankylosing spondylitis blood, a TCR beta motif made up of roughly eight highly homologous variants appeared to be characteristic.

This clonotype has a count of ten or more. What it binds is not known. A junction boundary mismatches the germline segment, possibly from a read error. Molecular-barcoded quantitative 5'-RACE produced these TCR beta libraries. TCRdb fed the 5' RACE reads into MiXCR, producing one record per CDR3 protein. This sample has 200,000 to 300,000 distinct CDR3 sequences, with around 8% found just once. The V gene's germline CDR1 is SNHLY and CDR2 FYNNEI. This CDR3 contains 16 residues. The sequence was collected from a female donor with ankylosing spondylitis or in good health (not recorded which). The sample taken for sequencing was blood, either unsorted or a sorted T cell fraction (not recorded which). The chain carries TRBV2 and TRBJ1-5; no reliable D call. This chain's CDR3 is CASSEFVNLSHQPQHF. The CDR3 coding sequence is TGTGCCAGCAGTGAATTCGTCAACCTTAGCCATCAGCCCCAGCATTTT.